The 16 T cell receptor beta chains given below trace back to one sample, sequenced in a study of beta chain features in type 1 diabetes. Study outcomes and limitations: A moderate, significant TCRB CDR3 shortening appeared in type 1 diabetes across four CD4+ subsets.

The antigens for these receptors are not known. Of the isolated RNA, all was reverse transcribed, and so the sequenced material was expressed TCRB transcripts. Profiling relied on immunoSEQ multiplex PCR, and the TCRdb table lists in-frame clones only, not all of them. The repertoire holds some 290,000 clones, with around 25% as singletons. The material sequenced was naive CD4+ T cells from blood. The receptors originated from a woman aged 25-40 years with type 1 diabetes.

The sample holds a few counts of this clone. V gene TRBV11-1 combines with J gene TRBJ1-2; 7 bases align to TRBD1. V lost 4 bases and J lost 8; bases outside the gene matches: 7. This CDR3 is built from 13 residues. The V gene's germline CDR1 is SGHAT and CDR2 FQDESV (reference sequence). This CDR3 reads CASSSATGFGYTF. DNA of the CDR3: TGTGCCAGCAGCTCAGCGACAGGGTTCGGCTACACCTTC.

The CDR3 loop is CASTTPASAYNEQFF. Here the CDR3 DNA reads TGTGCCAGCACCACACCCGCTAGCGCTTACAATGAGCAGTTCTTC. The chain recombines TRBV7-9 with TRBJ2-1; D may be TRBD2 (6 bases). There are 15 residues in the CDR3. The V end lost 7 bases, the J end lost 4 bases, and 17 bases lay between the germline ends. CDR1 is SEHNR and CDR2 is FQNEAQ in the germline V gene (reference sequence).

CDR3 sequence: CASSLWGRGETQYF. CDR3 DNA: TGTGCCAGCAGTTTATGGGGGCGGGGGGAGACCCAGTACTTC. This rearrangement joins TRBV27 to TRBJ2-5; D possibly corresponds to TRBD2 (7 bases). This CDR3 contains 14 residues. Germline CDR1 and CDR2: MNHEY and SMNVEV (reference sequence). Deletions cut 1 base from V and 5 bases from J, with 11 bases between.

The genes are TRBV7-9 and TRBJ2-7; 7 bases map to TRBD1. CDR1 and CDR2 (germline): SEHNR, FQNEAQ (reference sequence). Trimming cost V 4 bases and J 0 bases; bases outside gene matches: 6. The CDR3 consists of 15 residues. The CDR3 loop is CASSSTGTASYEQYF. DNA for the CDR3: TGTGCCAGCAGCTCAACCGGGACAGCCTCCTACGAGCAGTACTTC.

The table lists this clone with a few counts. The CDR3 DNA reads as TGTGCCAGCGATGGGAGCTCTGGGGCCAACGTCCTGACTTTC. Protein product: CASDGSSGANVLTF. The chain carries TRBV2 and TRBJ2-6; D possibly corresponds to TRBD2 (5 bases). CDR1 is SNHLY, CDR2 FYNNEI, per germline. This CDR3 contains 14 residues. V was pared by 8 bases and J by 0 bases, with 8 bases between.

This clone was seen more than once but under ten times. The chain uses TRBV30 and TRBJ2-1; 15 bases agree with TRBD2. CDR1 is GTSNPN and CDR2 is SVGIG in the germline V gene (reference sequence). The CDR3 length is 17 residues. The J segment lost 10 bases and the V segment lost 3 bases, leaving 13 bases of the junction unmatched. CDR3 residues: CAWSSFLGTSGRWEQFF. As DNA, the CDR3 is TGTGCCTGGAGCTCCTTCCTCGGGACTAGCGGGAGGTGGGAGCAGTTCTTC.

In this sample, this clone turned up a few times. J is TRBJ1-2 and V is TRBV9; tentative D call: TRBD1 (6 bases). There are 15 residues in the CDR3. Germline values: CDR1 SGDLS, CDR2 YYNGEE. V lost 5 bases and J 4 bases, leaving 18 bases between the germline ends. CDR3 loop: CASSDRDIPSYGYTF. The CDR3 DNA follows: TGTGCCAGCAGTGATAGGGACATCCCCTCCTATGGCTACACCTTC.

The CDR3 DNA reads as TGTGCCAGCAGCTTAGGCCGGGACTCCGGGGAGCTGTTTTTT. Translated: CASSLGRDSGELFF. The chain joins TRBV7-8 to TRBJ2-2; TRBD2 is a possible D gene (6 bases). The CDR3 is 14 residues long. CDR1 and CDR2 (germline): SGHVS, FQNEAQ. The V end lost 1 base, the J end lost 6 bases, and 9 bases lay between the germline ends.

The rearrangement links TRBV28 to TRBJ2-7; TRBD1 aligns across 8 bases. The CDR3 contains 14 residues. Per germline, CDR1 MDHEN and CDR2 SYDVKM. Trimming took 6 bases from V and 4 from J; bases not matched to a gene: 8. CDR3 amino acids: CASSLPDRGYEQYF. CDR3 nucleotide sequence: TGTGCCAGCAGCCTTCCCGACAGGGGTTACGAGCAGTACTTC.

The chain couples TRBV7-9 to TRBJ2-3; D is perhaps TRBD2 (5 bases). Looked up from germline, CDR1 is SEHNR and CDR2 is FQNEAQ (reference sequence). V was cut by 5 bases and J by 1 base, with 25 bases left in between. The CDR3 has 19 residues. The CDR3 DNA sequence: TGTGCCAGCAGCAACACTAGAGCGAAGACCCGAGCCGGCACAGATACGCAGTATTTT. Protein: CASSNTRAKTRAGTDTQYF.

This clone was seen a handful of times. V is TRBV29-1 and J is TRBJ1-5; a weak D match, TRBD1 (5 bases). The CDR3 has 16 amino acids. Per germline, CDR1 SQVTM and CDR2 ANQGSEA. Trimming removed 1 base from V and 5 bases from J, with 18 bases in between. The CDR3: CSVEVWQGRSHQPQHF. CDR3 bases: TGCAGCGTTGAAGTATGGCAGGGAAGGTCTCATCAGCCCCAGCATTTT.

This clone was recorded a few times. This chain links TRBV4-2 with TRBJ1-1; D is unresolved. Germline V gives CDR1 LGHNA, CDR2 YNFKEQ. V was cut by 0 bases and J by 1 base, with 12 bases left in between. The CDR3 sequence is 16 residues long. CDR3 bases: TGTGCCAGCAGCCAAGACCAAGGACTGGCGAACACTGAAGCTTTCTTT. Translated: CASSQDQGLANTEAFF.

The chain joins TRBV13 to TRBJ2-7; 7 positions agree with TRBD1. Per germline, CDR1 PRHDT and CDR2 FYEKMQ (reference sequence). Losses at the gene ends were 5 bases for V and 2 bases for J; bases not matched to a gene: 15. The length of the CDR3 is 17 residues. CDR3 in DNA: TGTGCCAGCAGCCCCCGGGACAGCTACGAAAAAACCTACGAGCAGTACTTC. This translates into CASSPRDSYEKTYEQYF.

In its sample, this clone was seen a few times. J is TRBJ2-1 and V is TRBV5-4; the D gene is possibly TRBD2 (6 bases). V shed 4 bases and J shed 0 bases, with 11 bases lying between them. The germline gives CDR1 SGHNT, CDR2 YYREEE (reference sequence). The CDR3 has 15 amino acids. CDR3 nucleotide sequence: TGTGCCAGCAGCCCGGACGGGAGCTCCTACAATGAGCAGTTCTTC. Encoded protein: CASSPDGSSYNEQFF. Combining the CDR3 with reference TRBV5-4 and TRBJ2-1 gives the whole variable domain ETGVTQSPTHLIKTRGQQVTLRCSSQSGHNTVSWYQQALGQGPQFIFQYYREEENGRGNFPPRFSGLQFPNYSSELNVNALELDDSALYLCASSPDGSSYNEQFFGPGTRLTVL.

The table lists this clone with a few counts. V gene TRBV15 combines with J gene TRBJ2-5; TRBD2 is a possible D gene (6 bases). The DNA matches TRBJ2-7 better at its end, which makes the J call doubtful. Germline V gene lookup returns CDR1 LNHNV and CDR2 YYDKDF (reference sequence). The CDR3 has 13 amino acids. This chain's CDR3 is CATSRAGVHEQYF. The CDR3 coding sequence is TGTGCCACCAGCAGAGCGGGGGTCCACGAGCAGTACTTC.

The gene calls are TRBV11-2 and TRBJ2-2; TRBD2 aligns across 13 bases. V was clipped by 1 base and J by 2 bases; unmatched bases: 1. This CDR3 spans 17 amino acids. Germline lookup yields CDR1 SGHAT and CDR2 FQNNGV. The CDR3 is CASSLGLAGGNTGELFF. The CDR3 bases are TGTGCCAGCAGCTTAGGACTAGCGGGAGGAAACACCGGGGAGCTGTTTTTT.